The sequence of this T cell receptor beta chain was determined in a study of T-cell reconstitution after alpha-beta-depleted transplantation in children. Using unique molecular identifiers, the investigators prepared the TCRbeta library. TCRdb re-called the PCR reads through MiXCR, storing one row per CDR3 protein. This table has under 850,000 distinct CDR3 sequences, roughly 14% appearing once. Study-level results: Newly made T cells mostly supplied T-cell counts and diversity one year after transplant. Alpha-beta T cells about two months after transplant reportedly derived from several hundred expanded graft clones.

This clonotype was counted many times. Its specificity is unknown. The sample was PBMCs, taken before TCRalphabeta/CD19-depleted stem cell transplant. The clonotype was recovered from a girl aged 2-10 years with congenital amegakaryocytic thrombocytopenia, due to receive a stem cell transplant.

CDR3 nucleotides: TGCGCCAGCAGCTTGGCCCGGCAGGTAGGGAAATATAGCAATCAGCCCCAGCATTTT. This sequence encodes CASSLARQVGKYSNQPQHF. This rearrangement joins TRBV5-1 to TRBJ1-5; no firm D call. The V end was cut by 0 bases, the J end by 0 bases, with 19 bases between. The CDR3 has 19 amino acids. CDR1 is SGHRS, CDR2 YFSETQ, per germline.